These 9 T cell receptor beta chains originate from one sample sequenced in a study of blood T cell repertoires in COVID-19. The repertoire was sequenced with immunoSEQ multiplex PCR; TCRdb's copy has only in-frame clones and lacks some. Of over 350,000 clones detected, around nine tenths appear once; the ten largest clones hold roughly 10%. The sequencing input was PBMCs or T cells enriched from blood (not recorded which). The source of these receptors is a woman in her forties or fifties who had recovered from COVID-19.

The chain employs TRBV7-2 and TRBJ1-5, with TRBD1 matching over 9 bases. Per germline, CDR1 SGHTA and CDR2 FQGNSA. This CDR3 has 14 residues. With V trimmed by 1 base and J by 6 bases, 1 base remained unmatched. The CDR3 is CASSLGQGVQPQHF. CDR3 bases: TGTGCCAGCAGCTTAGGACAGGGGGTTCAGCCCCAGCATTTT.

This clone was counted only a few times. CDR3 in DNA: TGTGCCAGCAGTCTTGGACAGGGGAACACCGGGGAGCTGTTTTTT. Its protein is CASSLGQGNTGELFF. The rearrangement links TRBV6-5 to TRBJ2-2, with 8 nucleotides matching TRBD1. Germline CDR1 MNHEY, CDR2 SVGAGI. V shed 5 bases, J shed 1 base, and the junction held 3 bases outside the gene matches. The CDR3 extends over 15 amino acids.

The rearrangement links TRBV7-2 to TRBJ2-2, with 7 bases matching TRBD1. Germline V gene sequence: CDR1 SGHTA, CDR2 FQGNSA. This CDR3 has 14 residues. The V segment lost 5 bases and the J segment 5 bases; nucleotides outside the gene matches: 5. The CDR3 reads CASSPRQGTGELFF. The CDR3 nucleotides read TGTGCCAGCAGCCCCCGACAGGGAACCGGGGAGCTGTTTTTT.

This chain uses TRBV7-9 with TRBJ1-2; TRBD1 might be the D (6 bases). Germline CDR1 reads SEHNR; CDR2 reads FQNEAQ (reference sequence). The CDR3 spans 15 residues. With 7 bases removed from V and 8 bases from J, the gap between germline ends came to 23 bases. The CDR3 is CASTLGSQGERGYTF. CDR3 in DNA: TGTGCCAGCACCTTGGGCTCACAGGGCGAGAGGGGCTACACCTTC.

This chain joins TRBV27 and TRBJ2-7; 12 nucleotides match TRBD2. In germline, CDR1 is MNHEY, CDR2 SMNVEV (reference sequence). The CDR3 loop spans 16 amino acids. The J segment lost 5 bases and the V segment lost 5 bases, leaving 10 bases of the junction unmatched. CDR3 in DNA: TGTGCCAGCAGTCTTCTAGCGGGGGGGCCCATCAACGAGCAGTACTTC. Translation: CASSLLAGGPINEQYF.

This sequence joins TRBV3-1 (or the pseudogene TRBV3-2) and TRBJ2-5; 10 nucleotides line up with TRBD2. There are 14 residues in the CDR3. Unmatched junction bases numbered 0, after V lost 2 bases and J lost 3 bases. Germline V gene data show CDR1 as LGHDT and CDR2 as YNNKEL (reference sequence). This CDR3 is CASSQTSGEETQYF. Here the CDR3 DNA reads TGTGCCAGCAGCCAAACTAGCGGGGAAGAGACCCAGTACTTC.

The chain uses TRBV30 and TRBJ2-2; D may be TRBD1 (5 bases). V dropped 3 bases and J dropped 5 bases, with 19 bases sitting between them. CDR1 is GTSNPN and CDR2 is SVGIG in the germline V gene (reference sequence). The CDR3 is 16 amino acids. This CDR3 reads CAWSAQWGRRTGELFF. CDR3 in DNA: TGTGCCTGGAGCGCCCAATGGGGCAGGAGAACCGGGGAGCTGTTTTTT.

The rearrangement uses TRBV12-3 or TRBV12-4 and TRBJ2-7; D might be TRBD2 (6 bases). CDR3 size: 13 residues. V lost 5 bases, J lost 6 bases, and 14 bases lay in between. This chain's CDR3 is CASSHGTAGEQYF. In DNA, the CDR3 is TGTGCCAGCAGTCACGGGACTGCCGGCGAGCAGTACTTC.

On this clone itself: Other DNA sequences in this sample translate to the same CDR3. V usage is TRBV27 and J usage is TRBJ2-3, with a weak D call TRBD2 (5 bases). The V gene's germline CDR1 is MNHEY and CDR2 SMNVEV (reference sequence). Between the trimmed V and J ends, which lost 3 bases and 3 bases, there was a span of 10 bases. This CDR3 region has 14 residues. The CDR3 loop reads CASSFAGSTDTQYF. As DNA, the CDR3 is TGTGCCAGCAGTTTCGCGGGCTCTACAGATACGCAGTATTTT.